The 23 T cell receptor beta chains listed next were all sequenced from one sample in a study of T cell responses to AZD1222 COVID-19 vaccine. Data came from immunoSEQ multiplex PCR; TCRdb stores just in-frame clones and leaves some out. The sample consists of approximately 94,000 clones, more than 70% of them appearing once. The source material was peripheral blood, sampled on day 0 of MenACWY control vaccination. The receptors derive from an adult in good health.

The CDR3 region has the DNA TGTGCCAGCAGCCGTGGGGGTTGGGGCGAGACCCAGTACTTC. Translated: CASSRGGWGETQYF. V usage is TRBV7-2 and J usage is TRBJ2-5; D could derive from TRBD1 or TRBD2 (5 bases each). The CDR3 runs to 14 residues. Germline-derived CDR1 and CDR2 are SGHTA and FQGNSA. V dropped 5 bases and J dropped 5 bases, with 15 bases sitting between them. The variable domain in full, completed from reference TRBV7-2 and TRBJ2-5, reads GAGVSQSPSNKVTEKGKDVELRCDPISGHTALYWYRQSLGQGLEFLIYFQGNSAPDKSGLPSDRFSAERTGGSVSTLTIQRTQQEDSAVYLCASSRGGWGETQYFGPGTRLLVL.

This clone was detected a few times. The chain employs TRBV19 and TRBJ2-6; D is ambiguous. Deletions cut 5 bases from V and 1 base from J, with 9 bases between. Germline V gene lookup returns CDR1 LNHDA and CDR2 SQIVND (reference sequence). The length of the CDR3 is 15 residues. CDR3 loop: CASSVVASGANVLTF. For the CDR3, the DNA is TGTGCCAGTAGTGTTGTCGCATCTGGGGCCAACGTCCTGACTTTC.

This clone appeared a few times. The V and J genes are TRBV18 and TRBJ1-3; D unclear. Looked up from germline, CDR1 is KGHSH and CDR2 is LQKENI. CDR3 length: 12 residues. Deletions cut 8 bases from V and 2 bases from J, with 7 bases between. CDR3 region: CASLMPGNTIYF. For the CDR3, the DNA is TGTGCCAGCCTTATGCCTGGAAACACCATATATTTT.

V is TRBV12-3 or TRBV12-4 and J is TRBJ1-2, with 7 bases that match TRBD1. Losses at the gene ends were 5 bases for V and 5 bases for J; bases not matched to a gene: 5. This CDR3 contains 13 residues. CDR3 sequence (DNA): TGTGCCAGCAGTCCGGGACAGTATTATGGCTACACCTTC. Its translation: CASSPGQYYGYTF.

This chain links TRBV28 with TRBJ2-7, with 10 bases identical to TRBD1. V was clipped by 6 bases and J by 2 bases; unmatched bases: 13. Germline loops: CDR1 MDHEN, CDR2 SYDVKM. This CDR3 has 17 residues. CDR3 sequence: CASRTGGAGFTPYEQYF. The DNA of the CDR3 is TGTGCCAGCAGGACAGGGGGCGCGGGTTTCACCCCCTACGAGCAGTACTTC.

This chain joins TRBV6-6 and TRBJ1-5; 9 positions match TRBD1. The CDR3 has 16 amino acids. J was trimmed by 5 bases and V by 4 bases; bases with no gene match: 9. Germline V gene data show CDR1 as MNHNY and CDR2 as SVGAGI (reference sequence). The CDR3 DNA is TGTGCCAGCAGTTCCTCCTGGACAGGGGAGGATCAGCCCCAGCATTTT. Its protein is CASSSSWTGEDQPQHF.

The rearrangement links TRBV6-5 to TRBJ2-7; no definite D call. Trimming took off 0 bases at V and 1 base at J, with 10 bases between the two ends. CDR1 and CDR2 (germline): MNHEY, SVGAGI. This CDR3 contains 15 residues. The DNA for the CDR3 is TGTGCCAGCAGTTACTCTCCGGCAGATTCCTACGAGCAGTACTTC. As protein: CASSYSPADSYEQYF.

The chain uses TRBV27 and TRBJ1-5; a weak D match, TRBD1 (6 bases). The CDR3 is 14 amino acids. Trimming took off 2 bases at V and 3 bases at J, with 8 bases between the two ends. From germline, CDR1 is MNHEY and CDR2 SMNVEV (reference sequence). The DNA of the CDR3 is TGTGCCAGCAGTTTACGGGACACCAATCAGCCCCAGCATTTT. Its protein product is CASSLRDTNQPQHF.

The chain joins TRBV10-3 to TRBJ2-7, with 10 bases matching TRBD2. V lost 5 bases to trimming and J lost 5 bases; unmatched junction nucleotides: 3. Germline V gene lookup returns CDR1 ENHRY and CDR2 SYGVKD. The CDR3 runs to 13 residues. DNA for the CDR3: TGTGCCATCAGTCTAGCGGGGGAAGACGAGCAGTACTTC. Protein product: CAISLAGEDEQYF.

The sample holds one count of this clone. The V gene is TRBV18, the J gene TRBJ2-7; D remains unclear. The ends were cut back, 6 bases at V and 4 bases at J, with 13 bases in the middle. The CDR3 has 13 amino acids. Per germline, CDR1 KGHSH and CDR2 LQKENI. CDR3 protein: CASSNGQDYEQYF. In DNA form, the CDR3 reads TGTGCCAGCTCCAACGGGCAGGATTACGAGCAGTACTTC.

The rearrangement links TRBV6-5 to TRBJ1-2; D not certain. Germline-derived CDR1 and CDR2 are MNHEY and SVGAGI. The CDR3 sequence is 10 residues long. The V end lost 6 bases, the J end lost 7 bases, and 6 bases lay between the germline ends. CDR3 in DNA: TGTGCCAGCAGATGGGGTGGCTACACCTTC. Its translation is CASRWGGYTF.

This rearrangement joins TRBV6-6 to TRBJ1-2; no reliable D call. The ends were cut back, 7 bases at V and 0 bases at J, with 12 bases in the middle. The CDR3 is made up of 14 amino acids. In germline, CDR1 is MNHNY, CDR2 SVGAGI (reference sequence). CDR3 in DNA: TGTGCCAGCACCCTTGGAGCCCCTAACTATGGCTACACCTTC. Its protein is CASTLGAPNYGYTF.

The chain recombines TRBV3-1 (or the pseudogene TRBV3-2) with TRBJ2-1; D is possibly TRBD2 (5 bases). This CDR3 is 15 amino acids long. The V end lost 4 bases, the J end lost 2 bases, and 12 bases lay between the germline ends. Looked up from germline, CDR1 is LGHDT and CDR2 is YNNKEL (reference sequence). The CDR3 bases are TGTGCCAGCAGCCGGGCCAGCGGAACCTACAATGAGCAGTTCTTC. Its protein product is CASSRASGTYNEQFF.

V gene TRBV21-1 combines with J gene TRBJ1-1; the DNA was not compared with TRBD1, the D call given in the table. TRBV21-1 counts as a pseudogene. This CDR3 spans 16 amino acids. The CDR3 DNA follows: TGTGCCAGCAGCCCAGGACAGGGAAGGGTGAACACTGAAGCTTTCTTT. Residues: CASSPGQGRVNTEAFF.

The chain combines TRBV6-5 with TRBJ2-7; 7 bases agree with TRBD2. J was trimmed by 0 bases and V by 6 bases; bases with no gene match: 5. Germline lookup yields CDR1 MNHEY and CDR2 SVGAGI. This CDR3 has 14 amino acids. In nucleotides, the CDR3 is TGTGCCAGCAGGGCCGCTAGCGGCTCCTACGAGCAGTACTTC. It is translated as CASRAASGSYEQYF.

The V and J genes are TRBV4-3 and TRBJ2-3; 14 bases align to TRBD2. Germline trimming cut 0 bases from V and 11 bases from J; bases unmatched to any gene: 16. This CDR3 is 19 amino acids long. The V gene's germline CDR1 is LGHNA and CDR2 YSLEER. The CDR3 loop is CASSQDRSRPGTSGGMQYF. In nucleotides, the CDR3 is TGCGCCAGCAGCCAAGATCGATCGCGACCCGGGACTAGCGGGGGCATGCAGTATTTT.

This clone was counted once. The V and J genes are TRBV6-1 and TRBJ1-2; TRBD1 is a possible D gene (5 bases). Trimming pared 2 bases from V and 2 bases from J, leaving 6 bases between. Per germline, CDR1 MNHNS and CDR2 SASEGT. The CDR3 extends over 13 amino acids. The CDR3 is CASSETGNYGYTF. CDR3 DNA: TGTGCCAGCAGTGAAACAGGAAACTATGGCTACACCTTC.

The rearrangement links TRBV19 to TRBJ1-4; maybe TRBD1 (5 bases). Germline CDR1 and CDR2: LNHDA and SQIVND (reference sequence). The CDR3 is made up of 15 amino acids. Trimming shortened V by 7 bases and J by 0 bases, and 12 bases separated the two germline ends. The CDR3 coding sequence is TGTGCCAGTAAAGCAGGGCATGCAACTAATGAAAAACTGTTTTTT. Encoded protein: CASKAGHATNEKLFF.

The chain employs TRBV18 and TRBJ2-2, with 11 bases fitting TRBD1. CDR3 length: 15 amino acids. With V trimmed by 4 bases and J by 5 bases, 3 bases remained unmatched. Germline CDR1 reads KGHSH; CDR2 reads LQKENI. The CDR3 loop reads CASSLGQGATGELFF. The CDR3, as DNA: TGTGCCAGCTCACTTGGACAGGGGGCAACCGGGGAGCTGTTTTTT.

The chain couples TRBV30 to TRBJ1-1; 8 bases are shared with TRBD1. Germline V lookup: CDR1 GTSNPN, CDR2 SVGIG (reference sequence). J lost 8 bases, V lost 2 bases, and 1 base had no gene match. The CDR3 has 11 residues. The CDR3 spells CAWSYRGEAFF. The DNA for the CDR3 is TGTGCCTGGAGTTACAGGGGGGAAGCTTTCTTT. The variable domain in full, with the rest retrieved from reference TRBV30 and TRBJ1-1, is SQTIHQWPATLVQPVGSPLSLECTVEGTSNPNLYWYRQAAGRGLQLLFYSVGIGQISSEVPQNLSASRPQDRQFILSSKKLLLSDSGFYLCAWSYRGEAFFGQGTRLTVV.

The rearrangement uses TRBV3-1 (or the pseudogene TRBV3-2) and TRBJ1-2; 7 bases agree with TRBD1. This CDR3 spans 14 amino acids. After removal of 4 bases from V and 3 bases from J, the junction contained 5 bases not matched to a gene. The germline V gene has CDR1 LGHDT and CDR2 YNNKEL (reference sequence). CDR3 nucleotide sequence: TGTGCCAGCAGCCGAGGCAGGGGGGACTATGGCTACACCTTC. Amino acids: CASSRGRGDYGYTF.

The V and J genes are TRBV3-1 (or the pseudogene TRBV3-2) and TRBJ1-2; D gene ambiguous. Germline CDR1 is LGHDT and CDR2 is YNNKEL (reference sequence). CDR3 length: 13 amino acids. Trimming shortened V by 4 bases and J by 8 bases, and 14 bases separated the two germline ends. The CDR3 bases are TGTGCCAGCAGCCGCGCCACAGAGCGCGGCTACACCTTC. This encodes CASSRATERGYTF.

CDR3 loop: CASSPAREEQYF. The CDR3, as DNA: TGCGCCAGCAGCCCCGCCAGGGAAGAGCAGTACTTC. The V gene is TRBV5-1, the J gene TRBJ2-7, with D possibly TRBD1 on 5 matching bases. From germline, CDR1 is SGHRS and CDR2 YFSETQ. The CDR3 consists of 12 residues. With 4 bases removed from V and 7 bases from J, the gap between germline ends came to 12 bases. Full variable domain (outside the CDR3, taken from reference TRBV5-1 and TRBJ2-7): KAGVTQTPRYLIKTRGQQVTLSCSPISGHRSVSWYQQTPGQGLQFLFEYFSETQRNKGNFPGRFSGRQFSNSRSEMNVSTLELGDSALYLCASSPAREEQYFGPGTRLTVT.